Each of the 21 T cell receptor beta chains below was sequenced from the same sample in a study of a mutant IDH1 vaccine in newly diagnosed glioma. Generated by immunoSEQ multiplex PCR, the TCRdb table keeps only in-frame clones and is missing some. The data show about 51,000 clones, around 80% seen once. Their antigens remain unidentified. Regarding time point: week 5, during vaccination. A single vaccine dose contained 300 ug of mutant IDH1 20-mer peptide, and topical imiquimod was used with it. The sample was PBMCs, taken from a glioma patient whose treatment included an IDH1 peptide vaccine. These receptors came from a middle-aged woman with glioma.

The chain employs TRBV25-1 and TRBJ2-7, with D tentatively TRBD2 (6 bases). CDR1 is MGHDK, CDR2 SYGVNS, per germline. The CDR3 spans 15 residues. V lost 6 bases, J lost 6 bases, and 21 bases lay in between. DNA of the CDR3: TGTGCCAGCAGCAGCCTAGGCCAAAGCGGGTCCGAGCAGTACTTC. This sequence encodes CASSSLGQSGSEQYF.

The CDR3: CASSQTRDYDNEQFF. CDR3 coding DNA: TGCGCCAGCAGCCAAACCCGGGACTACGACAATGAGCAGTTCTTC. The chain employs TRBV4-1 and TRBJ2-1; TRBD2 aligns across 7 bases. The germline V gene has CDR1 MGHRA and CDR2 YSYEKL. The CDR3 sequence is 15 residues long. The V segment lost 2 bases and the J segment 5 bases; nucleotides outside the gene matches: 6.

The chain links TRBV10-2 to TRBJ1-1; TRBD1 matches 7 bases. Trimming removed 6 bases from V and 1 base from J; junction bases left unmatched: 2. The CDR3 spans 13 residues. Germline V gene data show CDR1 as WSHSY and CDR2 as SAAADI. The CDR3 DNA sequence: TGCGCCAGCAGACAGGGGCCGAACACTGAAGCTTTCTTT. Translated: CASRQGPNTEAFF.

This clone has just a few counts. The chain uses TRBV30 and TRBJ1-1; D is unresolved. V gave up 2 bases and J gave up 2 bases, with 9 bases separating them. Germline CDR1 reads GTSNPN; CDR2 reads SVGIG (reference sequence). This CDR3 has 13 amino acids. CDR3 DNA: TGTGCCTGGAGTAGGGCAATCAACACTGAAGCTTTCTTT. This gives the protein CAWSRAINTEAFF.

The chain employs TRBV7-6 and TRBJ1-5; a possible D gene is TRBD1 (6 bases). The CDR3 is 16 amino acids. From germline, CDR1 is SGHVS and CDR2 FNYEAQ. Trimming cost V 1 base and J 2 bases, with 12 bases left between them. CDR3 sequence reads: CASSLVARTGNQPQHF. The CDR3 region has the DNA TGTGCCAGCAGCTTAGTCGCGAGGACAGGCAATCAGCCCCAGCATTTT.

The chain is built from TRBV7-2 and TRBJ2-2, with TRBD1 identical over 8 bases. Germline CDR1 SGHTA, CDR2 FQGNSA. The V segment lost 4 bases and the J segment 5 bases; nucleotides outside the gene matches: 9. The length of the CDR3 is 16 residues. In DNA form, the CDR3 reads TGTGCCAGCAGCTCAGGACAGGGCGTAGGGACCGGGGAGCTGTTTTTT. The encoded protein is CASSSGQGVGTGELFF.

In its sample, this clone was seen a few times. The V call is TRBV6-5, the J call TRBJ1-1; a weak D match, TRBD1 (5 bases). V gave up 0 bases and J gave up 5 bases, with 13 bases separating them. This CDR3 contains 15 residues. Germline CDR1 MNHEY, CDR2 SVGAGI. CDR3 loop: CASSYSMGGGTEAFF. The CDR3 region has the DNA TGTGCCAGCAGTTACTCGATGGGGGGAGGGACTGAAGCTTTCTTT.

This clone came up once. The genes are TRBV5-1 and TRBJ2-2, with D possibly TRBD1 on 8 matching bases. From germline, CDR1 is SGHRS and CDR2 YFSETQ. V was shortened by 4 bases and J by 2 bases, with 15 bases between the two germline ends. The CDR3 runs to 16 residues. CDR3 amino acids: CASSRYRGGNTGELFF. CDR3 coding DNA: TGCGCCAGCAGCAGATACAGGGGGGGAAACACCGGGGAGCTGTTTTTT.

V is TRBV30 and J is TRBJ1-2, with D unresolved. The V end was cut by 4 bases, the J end by 1 base, with 7 bases between. CDR1 GTSNPN and CDR2 SVGIG come from the germline V gene (reference sequence). CDR3 size: 12 residues. CDR3 amino acids: CAWIRGNYGYTF. The CDR3 nucleotides are TGTGCCTGGATCCGTGGTAACTATGGCTACACCTTC.

The chain has TRBV30 and TRBJ2-3; 9 bases line up with TRBD2. Germline V gene data show CDR1 as GTSNPN and CDR2 as SVGIG (reference sequence). The J segment lost 6 bases and the V segment lost 0 bases, leaving 7 bases of the junction unmatched. This CDR3 is 15 amino acids long. CDR3 region: CAWSVLGGGADTQYF. DNA for the CDR3: TGTGCCTGGAGTGTACTAGGCGGGGGGGCGGATACGCAGTATTTT.

This chain uses TRBV7-9 with TRBJ2-1, with a possible D match to TRBD1 (5 bases). This CDR3 is 14 amino acids long. The germline V gene has CDR1 SEHNR and CDR2 FQNEAQ (reference sequence). V was trimmed by 5 bases and J by 7 bases, leaving 15 bases between them. CDR3 loop: CASSPTGLFNEQFF. The CDR3 DNA sequence: TGTGCCAGCAGCCCCACAGGTCTATTTAATGAGCAGTTCTTC.

V usage is TRBV10-1 and J usage is TRBJ2-7, with unresolved D. Trimming pared 10 bases from V and 4 bases from J, leaving 11 bases between. This CDR3 comprises 11 residues. The V gene's germline CDR1 is WNHNN and CDR2 SYGVQD (reference sequence). The CDR3 DNA is TGCGCCATCTCCGACGGGTACGAGCAGTACTTC. Protein sequence: CAISDGYEQYF.

This clone was counted only a few times. The chain joins TRBV30 to TRBJ2-5, with D tentatively TRBD2 (5 bases). Trimming cost V 1 base and J 5 bases, with 14 bases left between them. The CDR3 length is 14 residues. Germline lookup yields CDR1 GTSNPN and CDR2 SVGIG (reference sequence). CDR3 region: CAWSAIAWEETQYF. The CDR3 bases are TGTGCCTGGAGTGCTATAGCGTGGGAGGAGACCCAGTACTTC.

The chain couples TRBV30 to TRBJ1-2; D is unresolved. This CDR3 is built from 11 residues. The V end was cut by 4 bases, the J end by 4 bases, with 7 bases between. Germline CDR1 and CDR2: GTSNPN and SVGIG (reference sequence). The CDR3 DNA reads TGTGCCTGGACAGTGTTCTATGGCTACACCTTC. Translating gives CAWTVFYGYTF.

J is TRBJ2-1 and V is TRBV29-1; D tentatively fits TRBD1 or TRBD2 (6 bases each). Trimming shortened V by 5 bases and J by 3 bases, and 11 bases separated the two germline ends. Germline V gene data show CDR1 as SQVTM and CDR2 as ANQGSEA. The CDR3 has 13 residues. This CDR3 reads CSVPGAIYNEQFF. For the CDR3, the DNA is TGCAGCGTTCCGGGGGCCATCTACAATGAGCAGTTCTTC.

The sample holds one count of this clone. V usage is TRBV7-2 and J usage is TRBJ2-2, with TRBD1 matching over 8 bases. The J segment lost 7 bases and the V segment lost 2 bases, leaving 12 bases of the junction unmatched. Germline V CDR1 and CDR2: SGHTA, FQGNSA. The CDR3 is 17 residues long. As DNA, the CDR3 is TGTGCCAGCAGCTTAACGTTTGGACAGGGTCAGAACGGGGAGCTGTTTTTT. Protein sequence: CASSLTFGQGQNGELFF.

The V gene is TRBV5-5, the J gene TRBJ2-5; no definite D call. The V end lost 4 bases, the J end lost 5 bases, and 12 bases lay between the germline ends. Germline assignment: CDR1 SGHKS and CDR2 YYEKEE (reference sequence). This CDR3 spans 13 amino acids. The CDR3 protein is CASSLGPRETQYF. CDR3 nucleotides: TGTGCCAGCAGCCTCGGACCCCGGGAGACCCAGTACTTC.

The chain joins TRBV7-9 to TRBJ1-1; D may be TRBD1 (5 bases). The CDR3 consists of 15 residues. CDR1 is SEHNR, CDR2 FQNEAQ, per germline (reference sequence). Deletions cut 5 bases from V and 0 bases from J, with 13 bases between. The CDR3 loop reads CASSRDGALNTEAFF. The CDR3 DNA reads as TGTGCCAGCAGCCGCGATGGGGCTTTGAACACTGAAGCTTTCTTT.

This chain connects TRBV13 to TRBJ2-7; D gene unclear. The CDR3 runs 13 residues. The germline V gene encodes CDR1 PRHDT and CDR2 FYEKMQ (reference sequence). The V end lost 5 bases, the J end lost 7 bases, and 15 bases lay between the germline ends. For the CDR3, the DNA is TGTGCCAGCAGCCCATGGGGTCTCAGGGAGCAGTACTTC. Translated, it gives CASSPWGLREQYF.

The J gene is TRBJ1-2, the V gene TRBV9; no clear D gene. V shed 0 bases and J shed 7 bases, with 13 bases lying between them. The CDR3 is made up of 14 amino acids. Looked up from germline, CDR1 is SGDLS and CDR2 is YYNGEE. CDR3 DNA sequence: TGTGCCAGCAGCGTAGTAGGTGGCGGAGCTGGCTACACCTTC. Amino acid sequence: CASSVVGGGAGYTF.

This chain joins TRBV14 and TRBJ2-5; TRBD2 matches 8 bases. The CDR3 sequence is 15 residues long. Germline V gives CDR1 SGHDN, CDR2 FVKESK. V was clipped by 4 bases and J by 5 bases; unmatched bases: 9. The CDR3 protein is CASSRLAGSGETQYF. The CDR3 nucleotides read TGTGCCAGCAGCCGTTTAGCGGGATCCGGGGAGACCCAGTACTTC. Full variable domain (missing parts from reference TRBV14 and TRBJ2-5): EAGVTQFPSHSVIEKGQTVTLRCDPISGHDNLYWYRRVMGKEIKFLLHFVKESKQDESGMPNNRFLAERTGGTYSTLKVQPAELEDSGVYFCASSRLAGSGETQYFGPGTRLLVL.